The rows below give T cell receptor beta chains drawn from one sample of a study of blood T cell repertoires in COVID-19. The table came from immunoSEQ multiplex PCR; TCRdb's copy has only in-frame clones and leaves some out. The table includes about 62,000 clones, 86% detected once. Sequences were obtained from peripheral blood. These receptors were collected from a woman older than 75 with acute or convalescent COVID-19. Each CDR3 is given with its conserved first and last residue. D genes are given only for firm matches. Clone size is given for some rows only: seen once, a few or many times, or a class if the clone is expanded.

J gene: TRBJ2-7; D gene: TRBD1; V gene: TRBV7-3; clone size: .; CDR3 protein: CASSPKGQGNYEQYF; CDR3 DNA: TGTGCCAGCAGCCCAAAGGGACAGGGAAACTACGAGCAGTACTTC
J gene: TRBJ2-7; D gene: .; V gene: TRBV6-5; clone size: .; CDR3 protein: CASSERSYEQYF; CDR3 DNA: TGTGCCAGCAGCGAGAGATCCTACGAGCAGTACTTC
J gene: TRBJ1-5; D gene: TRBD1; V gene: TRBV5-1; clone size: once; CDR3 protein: CASSLTGGSDQPQHF; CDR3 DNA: TGCGCCAGCAGCTTGACAGGGGGCTCCGATCAGCCCCAGCATTTT
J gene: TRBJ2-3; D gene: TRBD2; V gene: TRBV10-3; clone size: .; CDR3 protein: CAIGRTSGSASTDTQYF; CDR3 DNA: TGTGCCATCGGAAGGACTAGCGGGAGTGCTAGCACAGATACGCAGTATTTT
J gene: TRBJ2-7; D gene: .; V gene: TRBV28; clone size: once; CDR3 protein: CASSTTGYPEQYF; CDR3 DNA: TGTGCCAGCAGCACTACGGGGTACCCCGAGCAGTACTTC
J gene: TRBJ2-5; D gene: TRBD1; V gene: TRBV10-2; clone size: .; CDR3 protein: CASRAAGGPQETQYF; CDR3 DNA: TGCGCCAGCAGAGCGGCAGGGGGCCCCCAAGAGACCCAGTACTTC
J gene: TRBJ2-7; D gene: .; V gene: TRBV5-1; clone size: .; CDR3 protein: CASSLYGSSSYEQYF; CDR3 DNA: TGCGCCAGCAGCTTGTACGGGTCCTCCTCCTACGAGCAGTACTTC
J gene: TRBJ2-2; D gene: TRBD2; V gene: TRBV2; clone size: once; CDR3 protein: CASSEALMGGTGELFF; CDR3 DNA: TGTGCCAGCAGTGAAGCGCTAATGGGAGGGACCGGGGAGCTGTTTTTT
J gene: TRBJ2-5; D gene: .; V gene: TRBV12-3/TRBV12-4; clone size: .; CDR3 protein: CASSFSGVETQYF; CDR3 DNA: TGTGCCAGCAGTTTTAGTGGTGTGGAGACCCAGTACTTC
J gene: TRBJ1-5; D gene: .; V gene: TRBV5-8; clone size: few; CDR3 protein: CASSSYRDTRFDQPQHF; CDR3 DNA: TGTGCCAGCAGCTCTTACCGGGACACTCGATTCGATCAGCCCCAGCATTTT
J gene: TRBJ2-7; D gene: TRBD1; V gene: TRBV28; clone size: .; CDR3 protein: CASRGQGPRPSSYEQYF; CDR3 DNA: TGTGCCAGCCGGGGACAGGGGCCGCGACCATCATCCTACGAGCAGTACTTC
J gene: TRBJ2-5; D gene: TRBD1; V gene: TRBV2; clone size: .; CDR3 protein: CASLPRDRDAETQYF; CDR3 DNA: TGTGCCAGCCTACCCCGGGACAGGGATGCAGAGACCCAGTACTTC
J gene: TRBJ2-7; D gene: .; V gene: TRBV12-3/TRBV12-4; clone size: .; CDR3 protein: CASSLAGYEQYF; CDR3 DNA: TGTGCCAGCAGTCTCGCAGGATACGAGCAGTACTTC
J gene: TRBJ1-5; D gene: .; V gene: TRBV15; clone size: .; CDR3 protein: CATSRDKSSPNQPQHF; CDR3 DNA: TGTGCCACCAGCAGAGATAAGTCGAGTCCTAATCAGCCCCAGCATTTT
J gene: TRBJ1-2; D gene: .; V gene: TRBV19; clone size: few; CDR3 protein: CASSKLNSYGYTF; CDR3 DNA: TGTGCCAGTAGTAAGTTGAACTCCTATGGCTACACCTTC
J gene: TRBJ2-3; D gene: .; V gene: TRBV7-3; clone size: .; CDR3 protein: CASSLGAGTDTQYF; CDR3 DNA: TGTGCCAGCAGCTTAGGGGCGGGCACAGATACGCAGTATTTT
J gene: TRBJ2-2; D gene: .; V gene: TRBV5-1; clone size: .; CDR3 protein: CARTRRDTGELFF; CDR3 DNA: TGCGCCAGAACACGGCGGGACACCGGGGAGCTGTTTTTT
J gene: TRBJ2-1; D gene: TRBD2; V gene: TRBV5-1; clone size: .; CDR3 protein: CASSSQGRDYGFF; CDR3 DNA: TGCGCCAGCAGCTCACAAGGCCGGGACTATGGGTTCTTC
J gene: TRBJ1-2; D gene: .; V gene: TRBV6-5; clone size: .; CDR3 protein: CASLRGTELYGYTF; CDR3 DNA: TGTGCCAGCCTGCGCGGGACGGAGCTCTATGGCTACACCTTC
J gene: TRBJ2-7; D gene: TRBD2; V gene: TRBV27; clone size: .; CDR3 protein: CASHGLAGAEQYF; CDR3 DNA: TGTGCCAGCCACGGACTAGCGGGAGCCGAGCAGTACTTC
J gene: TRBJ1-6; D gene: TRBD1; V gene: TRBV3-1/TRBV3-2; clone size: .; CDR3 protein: CASSQPGQGDSPLHF; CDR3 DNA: TGTGCCAGCAGCCAACCGGGACAGGGAGATTCACCCCTCCACTTT
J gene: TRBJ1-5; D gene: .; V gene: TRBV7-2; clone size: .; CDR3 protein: CASSLWGGFNSNQPQHF; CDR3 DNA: TGTGCCAGCAGCTTATGGGGGGGCTTTAATAGCAATCAGCCCCAGCATTTT
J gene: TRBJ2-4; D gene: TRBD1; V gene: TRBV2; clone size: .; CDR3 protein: CASSPGTVLTNIQYF; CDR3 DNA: TGTGCCAGCAGTCCCGGGACAGTCCTGACAAACATTCAGTACTTC
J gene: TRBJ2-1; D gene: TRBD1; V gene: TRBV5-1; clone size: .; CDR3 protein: CASSPNPGTGAYNEQFF; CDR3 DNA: TGCGCCAGCAGCCCCAATCCAGGGACAGGCGCCTACAATGAGCAGTTCTTC
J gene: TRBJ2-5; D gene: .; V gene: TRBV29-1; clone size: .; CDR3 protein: CSVVGQWGETQYF; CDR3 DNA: TGCAGCGTGGTAGGACAATGGGGAGAGACCCAGTACTTC
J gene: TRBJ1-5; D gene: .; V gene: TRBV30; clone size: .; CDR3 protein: CAWSDRGNQPQHF; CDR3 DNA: TGTGCCTGGAGTGACAGGGGCAATCAGCCCCAGCATTTT
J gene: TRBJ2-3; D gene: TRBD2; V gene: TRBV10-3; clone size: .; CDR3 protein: CAISESFLGLAGGPRTDTQYF; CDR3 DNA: TGTGCCATCAGTGAGTCTTTCCTCGGACTAGCGGGAGGGCCCCGCACAGATACGCAGTATTTT
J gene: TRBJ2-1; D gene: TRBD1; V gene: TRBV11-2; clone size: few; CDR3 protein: CASSGDRLRNEQFF; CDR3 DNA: TGTGCCAGCAGCGGGGACAGGCTTCGGAATGAGCAGTTCTTC
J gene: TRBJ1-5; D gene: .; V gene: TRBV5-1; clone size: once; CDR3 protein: CASSLEGEIGQPQHF; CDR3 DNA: TGCGCCAGCAGCTTGGAAGGGGAAATAGGACAGCCCCAGCATTTT
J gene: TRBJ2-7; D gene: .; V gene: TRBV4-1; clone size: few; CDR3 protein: CASSQEGPGIPTYEQYF; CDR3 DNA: TGCGCCAGCAGCCAAGAGGGCCCGGGAATACCCACCTACGAGCAGTACTTC
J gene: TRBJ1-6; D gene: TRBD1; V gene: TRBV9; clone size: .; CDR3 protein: CASSGTGAYGSPLHF; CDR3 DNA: TGTGCCAGCAGCGGTACAGGGGCCTACGGGTCACCCCTCCACTTT
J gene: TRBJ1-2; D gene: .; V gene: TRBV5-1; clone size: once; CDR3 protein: CASSFSSQGYGYTF; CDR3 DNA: TGCGCCAGCAGCTTTTCGTCCCAGGGCTATGGCTACACCTTC
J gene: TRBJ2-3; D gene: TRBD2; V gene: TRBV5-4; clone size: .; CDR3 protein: CASSLTAGATDTQYF; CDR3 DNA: TGTGCCAGCAGCTTGACAGCGGGGGCAACAGATACGCAGTATTTT
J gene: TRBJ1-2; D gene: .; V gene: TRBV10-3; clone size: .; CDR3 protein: CATRLGESRGYTF; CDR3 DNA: TGTGCCACCCGGCTAGGGGAATCACGGGGCTACACCTTC
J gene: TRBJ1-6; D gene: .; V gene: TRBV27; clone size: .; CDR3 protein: CASSLLSYSYNSPLHF; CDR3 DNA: TGTGCCAGCAGTCTTCTCTCTTACTCCTATAATTCACCCCTCCACTTT
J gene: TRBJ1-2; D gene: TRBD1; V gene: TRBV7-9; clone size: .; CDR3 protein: CASSRRSPGQGLYGYTF; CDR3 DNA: TGTGCCAGCAGCCGACGAAGTCCGGGACAGGGGTTATATGGCTACACCTTC
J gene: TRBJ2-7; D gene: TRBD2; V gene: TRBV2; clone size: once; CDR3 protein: CASSAGSGRPKAYEQYF; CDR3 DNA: TGTGCCAGCAGTGCAGGTAGCGGGAGACCAAAAGCCTACGAGCAGTACTTC
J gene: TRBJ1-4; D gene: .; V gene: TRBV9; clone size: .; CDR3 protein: CASSVGGGTNEKLFF; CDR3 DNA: TGTGCCAGCAGCGTAGGCGGGGGAACTAATGAAAAACTGTTTTTT
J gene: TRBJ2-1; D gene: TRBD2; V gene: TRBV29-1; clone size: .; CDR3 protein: CSVEPSGRPYNEQFF; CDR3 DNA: TGCAGCGTAGAGCCTAGCGGGAGGCCCTACAATGAGCAGTTCTTC
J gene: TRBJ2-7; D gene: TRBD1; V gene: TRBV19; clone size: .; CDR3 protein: CASSTTTGGSYEQYF; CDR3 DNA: TGTGCCAGTAGTACAACGACAGGGGGCTCCTACGAGCAGTACTTC
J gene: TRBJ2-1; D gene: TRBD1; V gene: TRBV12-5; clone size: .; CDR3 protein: CASGADRGHNEQFF; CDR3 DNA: TGTGCTAGTGGGGCGGACAGGGGGCATAATGAGCAGTTCTTC
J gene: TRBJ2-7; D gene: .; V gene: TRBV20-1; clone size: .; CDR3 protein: CSADIDNEQYF; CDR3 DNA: TGCAGTGCTGACATCGACAACGAGCAGTACTTC
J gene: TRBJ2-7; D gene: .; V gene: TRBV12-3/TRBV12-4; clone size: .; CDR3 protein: CASSLARVGEQYF; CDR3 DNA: TGTGCCAGCAGTTTAGCGCGGGTAGGCGAGCAGTACTTC
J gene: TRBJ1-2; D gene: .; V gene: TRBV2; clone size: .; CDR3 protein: CASNLRGGYTF; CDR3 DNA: TGTGCCAGCAATTTAAGGGGTGGCTACACCTTC
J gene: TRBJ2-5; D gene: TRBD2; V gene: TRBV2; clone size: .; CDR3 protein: CASSGSSGTPGTQYF; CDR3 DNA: TGTGCCAGCAGTGGCTCTAGCGGGACCCCCGGGACCCAGTACTTC
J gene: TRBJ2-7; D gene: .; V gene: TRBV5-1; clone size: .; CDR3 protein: CASSPLGSSYEQYF; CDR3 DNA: TGCGCCAGCTCCCCTCTGGGCAGTTCCTACGAGCAGTACTTC
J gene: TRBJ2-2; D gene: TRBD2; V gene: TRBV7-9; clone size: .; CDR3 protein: CASSYRGLAGSTGELFF; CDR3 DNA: TGTGCCAGCAGCTACCGAGGACTAGCGGGGAGTACCGGGGAGCTGTTTTTT
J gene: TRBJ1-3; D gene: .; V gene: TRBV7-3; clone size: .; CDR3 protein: CASSPDTSVGNTIYF; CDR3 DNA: TGTGCCAGCAGCCCAGACACGTCTGTCGGAAACACCATATATTTT
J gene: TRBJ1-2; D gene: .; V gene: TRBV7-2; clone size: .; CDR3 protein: CASSLASGNYGYTF; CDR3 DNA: TGTGCCAGCAGCTTAGCATCAGGCAACTATGGCTACACCTTC
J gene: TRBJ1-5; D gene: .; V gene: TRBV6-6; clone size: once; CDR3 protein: CASSYSGARQPQHF; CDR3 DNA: TGTGCCAGCAGTTACTCGGGGGCGAGGCAGCCCCAGCATTTT
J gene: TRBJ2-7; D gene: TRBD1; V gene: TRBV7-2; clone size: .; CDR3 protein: CASSLTGQAYEQYF; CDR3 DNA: TGTGCCAGCAGCTTGACGGGACAGGCTTACGAGCAGTACTTC
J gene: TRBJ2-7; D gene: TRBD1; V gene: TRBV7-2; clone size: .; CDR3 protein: CASSLGQGAYEQYF; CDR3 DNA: TGTGCCAGCAGCTTAGGACAGGGGGCGTACGAGCAGTACTTC
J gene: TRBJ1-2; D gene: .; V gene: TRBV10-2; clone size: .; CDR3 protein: CASRGRGSTNYGYTF; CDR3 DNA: TGCGCCAGCAGGGGCCGGGGGAGTACTAACTATGGCTACACCTTC